Each of the 3 T cell receptor beta chains below was sequenced from the same sample in a study of CD8+CD57+ T cells in acquired aplastic anemia. TCR beta VDJ and CDR3 profiling used genomic DNA as template. TCRdb ran MiXCR on the reads and lists one entry per CDR3 protein. The data contain under 500,000 distinct CDR3 sequences, less than 35% of them seen just once; the ten biggest clones take up 0.75% to 0.95%. The sequenced patients had an expansion of CD8+CD57+ cells seen by flow cytometry. The sequenced sample was sorted CD4+, CD8+, or CD8+CD57+ T cells (not recorded which) from PBMCs. The receptors were sampled from a human donor with aplastic anemia.

This clonotype was observed many times. This chain links TRBV19 with TRBJ2-7, with D tentatively TRBD1 (6 bases). Trimming stripped 3 bases from V and 2 bases from J, with 14 bases between. From germline, CDR1 is LNHDA and CDR2 SQIVND (reference sequence). The length of the CDR3 is 15 residues. The CDR3 DNA sequence: TGTGCCAGTAGTATCTCAGGGGTCCAAGCCTACGAGCAGTACTTC. Its protein product is CASSISGVQAYEQYF.

This clonotype came up many times. This chain connects TRBV5-6 to TRBJ1-2; D not resolved. V lost 4 bases and J lost 4, with 8 bases in between. Germline CDR1 is SGHDT and CDR2 is YYEEEE. The CDR3 is 12 residues long. The DNA of the CDR3 is TGTGCCAGCAGCGACTCGGTCTATGGCTACACCTTC. Translation: CASSDSVYGYTF. Combining the CDR3 with reference TRBV5-6 and TRBJ1-2 gives the whole variable domain DAGVTQSPTHLIKTRGQQVTLRCSPKSGHDTVSWYQQALGQGPQFIFQYYEEEERQRGNFPDRFSGHQFPNYSSELNVNALLLGDSALYLCASSDSVYGYTFGSGTRLTVV.

For this clonotype: This clone may be a read error of a much larger clone one base away. V usage is TRBV7-9 and J usage is TRBJ1-2, with D maybe TRBD1 (6 bases). Per germline, CDR1 SEHNR and CDR2 FQNEAQ (reference sequence). CDR3 length: 14 residues. CDR3 nucleotides: TGTGCCAGCGGCTTACTCCGGGACATCTATGGCTACACCTTC. Protein: CASGLLRDIYGYTF.